These T cell receptor beta chains were read from a single sample in a study of Ad26.COV2.S vaccination and SARS-CoV-2 variants. TCRdb's table, derived via immunoSEQ multiplex PCR, lists solely in-frame clones and lacks some. The table has some 400,000 clones, approximately 89% seen once. The sequencing used peripheral blood, collected in a trial of Ad26.COV2.S vaccine versus placebo. Source of these receptors: a person between 18 and 65 years old who received the Ad26.COV2.S COVID-19 vaccine or a placebo. Each CDR3 is given with its conserved first and last residue. A D gene is named only where the DNA matches it firmly. Not all rows give a size; the values are once, few, many and, for expanded clones, a class.

size	V	J	D	CDR3	DNA
once	TRBV19	TRBJ2-5	NA	CASRGVGAQETQYF	TGTGCCAGTAGAGGGGTAGGGGCACAAGAGACCCAGTACTTC
NA	TRBV14	TRBJ1-2	TRBD1	CASSQDRGYGYTF	TGTGCCAGCAGCCAAGACAGGGGGTATGGCTACACCTTC
NA	TRBV27	TRBJ1-2	NA	CASSTTARTAPFDLYGYTF	TGTGCCAGCAGTACAACGGCCCGGACAGCACCCTTTGACCTCTATGGCTACACCTTC
once	TRBV11-1	TRBJ2-5	NA	CASSWRARETQYF	TGTGCCAGCAGCTGGAGGGCCAGGGAGACCCAGTACTTC
NA	TRBV25-1	TRBJ2-6	NA	CASSDQGGANVLTF	TGTGCCAGCAGTGATCAGGGCGGGGCCAACGTCCTGACTTTC
once	TRBV7-3	TRBJ1-1	TRBD1	CASSLDRWDTEAFF	TGTGCCAGCAGCTTGGACAGGTGGGACACTGAAGCTTTCTTT
NA	TRBV4-2	TRBJ2-1	TRBD2	CASSQGTSGPRSYNEQFF	TGTGCCAGCAGCCAAGGGACTAGCGGGCCCCGTTCCTACAATGAGCAGTTCTTC
few	TRBV15	TRBJ2-1	TRBD2	CATSSPSGGDWEEQFF	TGTGCCACCAGCAGTCCTAGCGGCGGGGACTGGGAGGAGCAGTTCTTC
NA	TRBV4-1	TRBJ2-1	TRBD2	CASSQGQGTSGSSYNEQFF	TGCGCCAGCAGCCAAGGACAGGGGACTAGCGGGAGCTCCTACAATGAGCAGTTCTTC
NA	TRBV6-1	TRBJ2-1	TRBD2	CASSERSGGPNEQFF	TGTGCCAGCAGTGAGAGGAGCGGGGGGCCAAATGAGCAGTTCTTC
many	TRBV30	TRBJ2-1	NA	CALAGTYYNEQFF	TGTGCCTTGGCGGGGACCTACTACAATGAGCAGTTCTTC
few	TRBV6-5	TRBJ1-5	TRBD1	CASSYKQGTDQPQHF	TGTGCCAGCAGTTATAAACAGGGGACGGATCAGCCCCAGCATTTT
NA	TRBV19	TRBJ1-2	TRBD1	CASSISGTGLAFGYGYTF	TGTGCCAGTAGTATATCCGGGACAGGATTGGCTTTTGGCTATGGCTACACCTTC
NA	TRBV28	TRBJ1-1	TRBD1	CASGQGYTEAFF	TGTGCCAGCGGACAGGGGTACACTGAAGCTTTCTTT
once	TRBV27	TRBJ2-3	TRBD1	CASSAWTGPTDTQYF	TGTGCCAGCAGTGCCTGGACAGGGCCCACAGATACGCAGTATTTT
NA	TRBV2	TRBJ2-2	NA	CASSPIRAGGGTGELFF	TGTGCCAGCAGTCCTATTAGGGCGGGTGGTGGCACCGGGGAGCTGTTTTTT
NA	TRBV5-4	TRBJ1-2	NA	CASSQPREAYGYTF	TGTGCCAGCAGCCAACCCAGGGAAGCCTATGGCTACACCTTC